The clone carrying this TCR beta chain was detected ten times or more. Its antigen is as yet unknown. Germline V gene sequence: CDR1 SQVTM, CDR2 ANQGSEA. The CDR3 length is 14 residues. V shed 3 bases, J shed 3 bases, and the junction held 4 bases outside the gene matches. This specimen comes from a study of early T cells in non-severe SARS-CoV-2 infection. As for the study in general: Sequencing used unsorted whole-blood bulk RNA, so chains lack pairing. Study results and caveats: Sequences matched to VDJdb favored anti-spike CD8 responses, while private and CD4 specificities were missed.

Tagging with unique molecular identifiers was applied to individual cDNA molecules. In TCRdb, the 5' RACE reads were re-called with MiXCR into one record per CDR3 protein. The sample holds fewer than 50,000 distinct CDR3 sequences, 4% seen once. The chain joins TRBV29-1 to TRBJ2-3, with TRBD2 matching over 9 bases. What was sequenced was whole blood. The clonotype was recovered from an adult who was a healthcare worker with PCR-confirmed SARS-CoV-2 infection or an uninfected control (not recorded which). The CDR3 loop is CSVEREGLTDTQYF. The CDR3 DNA sequence: TGCAGCGTTGAGCGGGAGGGCCTGACAGATACGCAGTATTTT.